The present T cell receptor beta chain was sequenced within a study of blood T cells in healthy people across ages. Study outcomes and limitations: Roughly linear age-related decline in beta diversity appeared, significant by age 40.

A J-beta primer mix and a sample-barcoded 5' primer were used in a second PCR of about 7 to 11 cycles. Via MiXCR, TCRdb re-called the 5' RACE reads, giving one row per CDR3 protein. The data contain hundreds of thousands of distinct CDR3 sequences, 45% to 60% of them seen just once; the ten biggest clones take up about 14%. The CDR3 covers 12 residues. With 5 bases removed from V and 7 bases from J, the gap between germline ends came to 14 bases. Germline V lookup: CDR1 DFQATT, CDR2 SNEGSKA (reference sequence). There are many counts of this clonotype. Its antigen is currently unknown. Sequenced input: blood. The origin of this receptor is a woman at least 80 years old in good health. The genes are TRBV20-1 and TRBJ1-2; D remains unclear. CDR3 sequence (DNA): TGCAGTGCTCACACTCTGGGGAGTGGCTACACCTTC. Translating it yields CSAHTLGSGYTF.